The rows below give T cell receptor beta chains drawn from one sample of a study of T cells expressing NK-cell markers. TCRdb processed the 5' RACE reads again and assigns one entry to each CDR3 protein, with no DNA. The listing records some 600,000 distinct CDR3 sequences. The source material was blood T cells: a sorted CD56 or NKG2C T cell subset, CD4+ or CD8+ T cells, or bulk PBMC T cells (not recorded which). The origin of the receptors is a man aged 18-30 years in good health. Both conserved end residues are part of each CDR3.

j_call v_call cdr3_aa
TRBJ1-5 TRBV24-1 CATSDFGMSPEGVQPQHF
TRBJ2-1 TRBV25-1 CASSEGGARDEQFF
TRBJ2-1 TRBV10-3 CAISDRRTVLSNEQFF
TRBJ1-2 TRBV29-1 CSGKWGRHYTF
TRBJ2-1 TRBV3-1 CASRLDGNQFF
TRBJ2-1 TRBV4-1 CASSQVPRSLAGYNEQFF
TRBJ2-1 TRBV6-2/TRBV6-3 CASISDGQGTSEQFF
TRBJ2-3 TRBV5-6 CASSLGSASGAQQYF
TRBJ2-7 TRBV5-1 CASSSTSGNHEQYF
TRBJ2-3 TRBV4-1 CASSQEKGGRSPDTQYF
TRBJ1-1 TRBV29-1 CSVEGGARNTEAFF
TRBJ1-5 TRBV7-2 CASSSTGAPNQPQHF
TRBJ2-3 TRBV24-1 CATSDFHGEGGDTQYF
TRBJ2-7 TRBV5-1 CASSSGLAGEVQYF
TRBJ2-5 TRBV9 CASSVDIGTETQYF
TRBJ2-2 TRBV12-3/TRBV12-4 CASSLTQGMTGELFF
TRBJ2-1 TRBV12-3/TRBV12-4 CASTKTESSYNEQFF
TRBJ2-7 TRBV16 CASSQGGNEQYF
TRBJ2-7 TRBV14 CASSQVTRDEQYF
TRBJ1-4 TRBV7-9 CASSSIVTLAGKLFF
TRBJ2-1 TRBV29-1 CSVGVLAPEQFF
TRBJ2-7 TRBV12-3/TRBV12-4 CASKTTGTGPHEQYF
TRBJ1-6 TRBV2 CASTPRQSANSPLHF
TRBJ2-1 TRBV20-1 CSARGGRALPGEQFF
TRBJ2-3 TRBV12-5 CASGLSAGGPSTDTQYF
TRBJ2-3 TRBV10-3 CAISETSGRVTDTQYF
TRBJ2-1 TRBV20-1 CSAGRSTSENYNEQFF
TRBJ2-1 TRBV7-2 CASSFRTGRAHNEQFF
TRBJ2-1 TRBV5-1 CASSLAGTSHGQFF
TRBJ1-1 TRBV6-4 CASRQDGGTEAFF
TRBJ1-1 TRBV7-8 CASSTPTGYNTEAFF
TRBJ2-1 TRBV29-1 CSVVGRRAYNEQFF
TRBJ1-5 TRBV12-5 CASGFIPLWGNGNQPQHF
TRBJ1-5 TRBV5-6 CASSLARGQGSGQPQHF
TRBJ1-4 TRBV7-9 CASSNGQIEGEKLFF
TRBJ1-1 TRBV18 CASSPESGGRTEAFF
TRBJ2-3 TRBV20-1 CSARTLRDRGTDTQYF
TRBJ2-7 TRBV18 CASSPAGGNSYEQYF
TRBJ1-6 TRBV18 CASSPRTGNSSPLHF
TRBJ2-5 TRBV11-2 CASTVSPGLQETQYF
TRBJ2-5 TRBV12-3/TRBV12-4 CASSTGLAGLVGTQYF
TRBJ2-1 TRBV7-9 CASSVSGWSDEQFF
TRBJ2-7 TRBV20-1 CSARHPAVEQYF
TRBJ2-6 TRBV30 CAWKAEDGANVLTF
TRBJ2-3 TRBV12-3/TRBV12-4 CASSKRPTPDTQYF
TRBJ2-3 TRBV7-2 CASSSAGGGIDTQYF
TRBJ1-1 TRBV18 CASSPRQGEAFF
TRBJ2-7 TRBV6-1 CATLSRNEQYF
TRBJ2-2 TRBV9 CASSVDRGELFF
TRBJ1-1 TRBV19 CASSPSGQGETEAFF
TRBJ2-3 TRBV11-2 CASSSGGLAASTDTQYF
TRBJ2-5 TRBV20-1 CSARTSGRQTQYF
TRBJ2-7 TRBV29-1 CSTQSGGEQYF
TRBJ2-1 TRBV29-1 CSVVPGEGSSYNEQFF
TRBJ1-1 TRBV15 CATSRKTGTAILRAFF
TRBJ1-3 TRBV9 CASSVLGSTALSGNTIYF
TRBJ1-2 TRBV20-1 CSAPGEISNYGYTF
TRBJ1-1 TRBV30 CAWSRDGDTEAFF
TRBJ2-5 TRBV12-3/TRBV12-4 CASSSRTGNQETQYF